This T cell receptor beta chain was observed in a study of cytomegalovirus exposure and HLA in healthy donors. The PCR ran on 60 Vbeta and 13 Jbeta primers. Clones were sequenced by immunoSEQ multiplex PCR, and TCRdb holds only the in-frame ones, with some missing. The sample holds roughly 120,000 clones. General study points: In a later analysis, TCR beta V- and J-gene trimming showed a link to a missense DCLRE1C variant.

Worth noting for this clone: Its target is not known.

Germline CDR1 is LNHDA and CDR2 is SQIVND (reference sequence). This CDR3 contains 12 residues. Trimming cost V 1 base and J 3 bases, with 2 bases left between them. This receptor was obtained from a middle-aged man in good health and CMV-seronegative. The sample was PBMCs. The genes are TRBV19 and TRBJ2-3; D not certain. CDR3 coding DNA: TGTGCCAGTAGTATAGTAACAGATACGCAGTATTTT. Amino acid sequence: CASSIVTDTQYF.